In this sample, the clone carrying this T cell receptor beta chain turned up a few times. The antigen is unknown. V lost 3 bases and J lost 0; bases outside the gene matches: 5. The CDR3 is 16 residues long. The germline CDR1 and CDR2 sequences are LNHDA and SQIVND (reference sequence). This entry is derived from a study of shared clonotypes between healthy human individuals. Regarding the study as a whole: The study generally estimated greater richness for naive than memory subsets. Investigators expected sequencing depth to affect clonotype sharing among donors. Clonotype sharing across a few donors was observed for around 5% of naive CD4 clonotypes.

Over several immunoSEQ plates, each subset's genomic DNA was distributed in even portions. The method was immunoSEQ multiplex PCR; TCRdb's version includes in-frame clones alone and lacks a portion of them. The sample comprises nearly 750,000 clones, about two thirds of which are singletons, and about 1.8% rests with the top ten. The J gene is TRBJ2-1, the V gene TRBV19; TRBD2 matches 7 bases. Sequencing input: memory CD4+ T cells sorted from blood. Subset here: CD45RA-negative fraction. This TCR came from a woman younger than 45 in good health. CDR3 amino acids: CASSIWLADSYNEQFF. CDR3 DNA: TGTGCCAGTAGTATTTGGCTAGCGGACTCCTACAATGAGCAGTTCTTC. The full variable domain, rest sourced from reference TRBV19 and TRBJ2-1, is DGGITQSPKYLFRKEGQNVTLSCEQNLNHDAMYWYRQDPGQGLRLIYYSQIVNDFQKGDIAEGYSVSREKKESFPLTVTSAQKNPTAFYLCASSIWLADSYNEQFFGPGTRLTVL.